What follows are 29 T cell receptor beta chains derived from one specimen sequenced in a study of blood T cell repertoires in COVID-19. The table came from immunoSEQ multiplex PCR; TCRdb's copy has only in-frame clones and leaves some out. Found here are roughly 500,000 clones, roughly 88% of them singletons; the top ten hold less than 2%. Sequenced material: PBMCs or T cells enriched from blood (not recorded which). Every receptor here comes from a woman in her forties who had recovered from COVID-19.

V is TRBV6-1 and J is TRBJ1-4; 9 bases align to TRBD1. This CDR3 is 16 amino acids long. Germline V CDR1 and CDR2: MNHNS, SASEGT. With 3 bases clipped from V and 8 bases from J, the junction kept 10 bases outside the gene matches. The CDR3 reads CASSDDYRGHNEKLFF. CDR3 sequence (DNA): TGTGCCAGCAGTGATGACTACAGGGGGCATAACGAAAAACTGTTTTTT.

This clone was seen a few times. V usage is TRBV30 and J usage is TRBJ1-2; TRBD1 aligns across 8 bases. The germline V gene encodes CDR1 GTSNPN and CDR2 SVGIG (reference sequence). The trim removed 0 bases at V and 8 bases at J, leaving 11 bases unmatched. CDR3 size: 15 residues. The CDR3 here is CAWSVLSTGGGGYTF. The CDR3 DNA reads TGTGCCTGGAGTGTACTCAGTACAGGGGGTGGAGGCTACACCTTC.

The chain recombines TRBV20-1 with TRBJ1-2; D perhaps matches TRBD1 (6 bases). Deletions cut 3 bases from V and 5 bases from J, with 19 bases between. Germline assignment: CDR1 DFQATT and CDR2 SNEGSKA (reference sequence). The CDR3 is made up of 15 amino acids. For the CDR3, the DNA is TGCAGTGCTAGTCACAGGGCCAAGGCCCATTATGGCTACACCTTC. Its translation is CSASHRAKAHYGYTF.

The rearrangement links TRBV6-1 to TRBJ1-2, with TRBD1 as a possible D gene (5 bases). The CDR3 runs 18 residues. The ends were cut back, 2 bases at V and 4 bases at J, with 23 bases in the middle. In germline, CDR1 is MNHNS, CDR2 SASEGT. CDR3 amino acids: CASSEKLPGQPSAYGYTF. Written as DNA, the CDR3 is TGTGCCAGCAGTGAAAAGCTACCAGGGCAACCGTCCGCCTATGGCTACACCTTC.

This clone appeared a single time. The chain uses TRBV19 and TRBJ2-6; TRBD1 matches at 8 bases. The germline V gene encodes CDR1 LNHDA and CDR2 SQIVND (reference sequence). V lost 7 bases to trimming and J lost 4 bases; unmatched junction nucleotides: 3. The CDR3 consists of 14 residues. The CDR3 DNA reads as TGTGCCAGTACCCAGGGGGCCGGGGCCAACGTCCTGACTTTC. Protein sequence: CASTQGAGANVLTF.

This chain joins TRBV9 and TRBJ1-1; 7 bases map to TRBD1. This CDR3 is 14 amino acids long. Germline V gene data show CDR1 as SGDLS and CDR2 as YYNGEE. Trimming took 9 bases from V and 8 from J; bases not matched to a gene: 16. CDR3 sequence reads: CATQGGPRQGEAFF. The CDR3, as DNA: TGTGCCACCCAGGGAGGCCCTAGACAGGGAGAAGCTTTCTTT.

This clone has just one count. V is TRBV7-9 and J is TRBJ2-2; D not resolved. V was shortened by 7 bases and J by 7 bases, with 13 bases between the two germline ends. The germline V gene has CDR1 SEHNR and CDR2 FQNEAQ (reference sequence). The CDR3 spans 13 residues. The CDR3 DNA reads as TGTGCCAGCACCCAACATGGAGACGGGGAGCTGTTTTTT. Protein sequence: CASTQHGDGELFF.

The chain recombines TRBV5-4 with TRBJ1-1; D ambiguous. V dropped 4 bases and J dropped 1 base, with 14 bases sitting between them. CDR1 is SGHNT, CDR2 YYREEE, per germline (reference sequence). The CDR3 contains 15 residues. The CDR3 reads CASSRAEAWNTEAFF. The CDR3 coding sequence is TGTGCCAGCAGCCGTGCGGAGGCCTGGAACACTGAAGCTTTCTTT.

This clone occurred a few times. The J gene is TRBJ2-7, the V gene TRBV27; maybe TRBD1 (5 bases). Trimming shortened V by 7 bases and J by 2 bases, and 18 bases separated the two germline ends. This CDR3 region has 15 residues. The germline gives CDR1 MNHEY, CDR2 SMNVEV (reference sequence). CDR3 protein: CASTPPGRLPYEQYF. CDR3 DNA: TGTGCCAGCACCCCCCCAGGGCGCCTTCCCTACGAGCAGTACTTC.

The chain couples TRBV11-3 to TRBJ2-1; D unclear. Germline values: CDR1 SGHNT, CDR2 YENEEA. The CDR3 has 11 residues. The V end was cut by 5 bases, the J end by 7 bases, with 6 bases between. The chain's CDR3 is CASSARNEQFF. CDR3 nucleotide sequence: TGTGCCAGCAGCGCCCGGAATGAGCAGTTCTTC. The variable domain in full, with the rest retrieved from reference TRBV11-3 and TRBJ2-1, is EAGVVQSPRYKIIEKKQPVAFWCNPISGHNTLYWYLQNLGQGPELLIRYENEEAVDDSQLPKDRFSAERLKGVDSTLKIQPAELGDSAVYLCASSARNEQFFGPGTRLTVL.

The chain links TRBV5-8 to TRBJ2-2; D possibly corresponds to TRBD2 (5 bases). The CDR3 runs to 14 residues. The germline gives CDR1 SGHTS, CDR2 YDEGEE. V lost 2 bases and J 8 bases, leaving 13 bases between the germline ends. The CDR3 sequence is CASSFGDFLGELFF. The CDR3 DNA reads TGTGCCAGCAGCTTCGGGGATTTTTTAGGGGAGCTGTTTTTT.

The chain couples TRBV24-1 to TRBJ2-5; perhaps TRBD2 as D (5 bases). The ends were cut back, 1 base at V and 5 bases at J, with 7 bases in the middle. CDR1 is KGHDR, CDR2 SFDVKD, per germline. The CDR3 spans 13 residues. CDR3 in DNA: TGTGCCACCAGTGATTTTAGAGGGGAGACCCAGTACTTC. Protein sequence: CATSDFRGETQYF.

This sequence joins TRBV5-5 and TRBJ2-5; 9 bases map to TRBD1. The CDR3 contains 15 residues. Germline-derived CDR1 and CDR2 are SGHKS and YYEKEE (reference sequence). V shed 1 base, J shed 1 base, and the junction held 2 bases outside the gene matches. The CDR3 DNA follows: TGTGCCAGCAGCTTGACGGACAGGGGCCAAGAGACCCAGTACTTC. It specifies CASSLTDRGQETQYF.

The chain recombines TRBV4-2 with TRBJ2-3; 8 nucleotides agree with TRBD1. V shed 4 bases and J 2 bases; nucleotides not matched to a gene: 8. The germline V gene encodes CDR1 LGHNA and CDR2 YNFKEQ. The CDR3 loop spans 16 amino acids. The CDR3 bases are TGTGCCAGCAGCCGGGGACAGGACCTCACCACAGATACGCAGTATTTT. Protein: CASSRGQDLTTDTQYF.

The chain is built from TRBV7-9 and TRBJ2-7; no clear D. V was pared by 4 bases and J by 6 bases, with 7 bases between. CDR1 SEHNR and CDR2 FQNEAQ come from the germline V gene (reference sequence). The CDR3 extends over 11 amino acids. The CDR3 DNA is TGTGCCAGCAGCTCCCGAGGCGAGCAGTACTTC. It translates to CASSSRGEQYF.

The V call is TRBV7-2, the J call TRBJ2-7; D possibly corresponds to TRBD2 (5 bases). The germline V gene has CDR1 SGHTA and CDR2 FQGNSA. Trimming cost V 1 base and J 2 bases, with 6 bases left between them. This CDR3 has 13 residues. CDR3 in amino acids: CASSLGSAYEQYF. The CDR3 region has the DNA TGTGCCAGCAGCTTAGGTAGCGCCTACGAGCAGTACTTC.

This rearrangement joins TRBV4-3 to TRBJ1-2; 7 bases line up with TRBD1. Germline values: CDR1 LGHNA, CDR2 YSLEER. The ends lost 0 bases at V and 6 bases at J; junction bases unmatched: 22. The CDR3 loop spans 20 amino acids. CDR3: CASSQDTPLTGSVGTDGYTF. The CDR3 DNA reads as TGCGCCAGCAGCCAAGATACCCCTTTGACAGGGTCGGTGGGAACCGATGGCTACACCTTC.

The genes are TRBV27 and TRBJ2-1; 10 bases are shared with TRBD2. The CDR3 spans 15 residues. V gave up 6 bases and J gave up 8 bases; unmatched junction bases: 10. Per germline, CDR1 MNHEY and CDR2 SMNVEV (reference sequence). CDR3 nucleotides: TGTGCCAGCAGCCGATCTAGCGGGAGTAGTGATGAGCAGTTCTTC. Translating gives CASSRSSGSSDEQFF.

The V gene is TRBV7-6, the J gene TRBJ1-1; D unresolved. V was cut by 2 bases and J by 6 bases, with 4 bases left in between. CDR1 and CDR2 (germline): SGHVS, FNYEAQ. This CDR3 region has 11 residues. The CDR3 is CASSLLPEAFF. The CDR3 nucleotides read TGTGCCAGCAGCTTACTACCTGAAGCTTTCTTT.

This chain connects TRBV4-3 to TRBJ2-4; 8 bases agree with TRBD2. CDR3 size: 17 residues. CDR1 is LGHNA and CDR2 is YSLEER in the germline V gene. The junction had 6 bases not matched to a gene; V was cut back by 1 base and J by 1 base. The CDR3 protein is CASSQVGAGGAKNIQYF. DNA of the CDR3: TGCGCCAGCAGCCAAGTGGGGGCGGGAGGTGCCAAAAACATTCAGTACTTC.

V gene TRBV10-3 combines with J gene TRBJ2-7, with TRBD2 identical over 10 bases. The CDR3 extends over 15 amino acids. The germline gives CDR1 ENHRY, CDR2 SYGVKD. The V and J ends lost 5 bases and 7 bases, in that order; junction bases with no gene match: 11. In nucleotides, the CDR3 is TGTGCCATCAGTATCCGGACTAGCGGTTTCGGTGAGCAGTACTTC. This gives the protein CAISIRTSGFGEQYF.

This sequence joins TRBV6-5 and TRBJ1-2; D remains unclear. Per the germline V gene, CDR1 is MNHEY and CDR2 is SVGAGI. The V end was cut by 0 bases, the J end by 6 bases, with 11 bases between. The CDR3 consists of 14 residues. The CDR3 nucleotides read TGTGCCAGCAGTTACTCGGTGGCGGGGAATGGCTACACCTTC. Translating it yields CASSYSVAGNGYTF.

The V call is TRBV12-3 or TRBV12-4, the J call TRBJ1-4; D uncertain. Trimming cost V 3 bases and J 8 bases, with 7 bases left between them. This CDR3 comprises 12 residues. The CDR3, as DNA: TGTGCCAGCAGTTTTACCGGGGAAAAACTGTTTTTT. Protein: CASSFTGEKLFF.

This clone was seen a single time. The rearrangement links TRBV5-6 to TRBJ2-5; D unclear. V was cut by 0 bases and J by 2 bases, with 5 bases left in between. Germline loops: CDR1 SGHDT, CDR2 YYEEEE. The CDR3 has 13 residues. Here the CDR3 reads CASSLGLQETQYF. The CDR3 bases are TGTGCCAGCAGCTTGGGCCTACAAGAGACCCAGTACTTC.

V usage is TRBV9 and J usage is TRBJ1-2; D remains unclear. The V end lost 0 bases, the J end lost 7 bases, and 10 bases lay between the germline ends. Germline CDR1 is SGDLS and CDR2 is YYNGEE. There are 13 residues in the CDR3. The DNA for the CDR3 is TGTGCCAGCAGCGTAGAAGGTCGGAGTGGCTACACCTTC. This encodes CASSVEGRSGYTF.

The rearrangement links TRBV7-6 to TRBJ1-3; possibly TRBD1 for D (6 bases). This CDR3 has 16 amino acids. Germline V gives CDR1 SGHVS, CDR2 FNYEAQ. Trimming stripped 5 bases from V and 1 base from J, with 15 bases between. Here the CDR3 DNA reads TGTGCCAGCAGCCCTAGGACAGCCTCATCTGGAAACACCATATATTTT. Protein sequence: CASSPRTASSGNTIYF.

The chain has TRBV18 and TRBJ2-3; the D gene is possibly TRBD1 (6 bases). V lost 2 bases to trimming and J lost 1 base, with 7 bases between them. Germline assignment: CDR1 KGHSH and CDR2 LQKENI. The CDR3 consists of 14 residues. The CDR3 nucleotides are TGTGCCAGCTCACCAGGGGGCGGCACAGATACGCAGTATTTT. Residues: CASSPGGGTDTQYF.

The chain has TRBV24-1 and TRBJ2-2; 7 nucleotides line up with TRBD1. CDR1 KGHDR and CDR2 SFDVKD come from the germline V gene. The CDR3 is made up of 14 amino acids. The junction had 4 bases not matched to a gene; V was cut back by 9 bases and J by 1 base. The CDR3 protein is CATADRVNTGELFF. CDR3 coding DNA: TGTGCCACCGCTGACAGGGTGAACACCGGGGAGCTGTTTTTT.

The rearrangement links TRBV4-1 to TRBJ1-2; TRBD1 matches 12 bases. V was pared by 3 bases and J by 0 bases, with 11 bases of the junction left unmatched. The germline V gene has CDR1 MGHRA and CDR2 YSYEKL. CDR3 length: 19 amino acids. The CDR3 here is CASSQTPGQGAPANYGYTF. The DNA of the CDR3 is TGCGCCAGCAGCCAGACGCCGGGACAGGGGGCCCCAGCTAACTATGGCTACACCTTC.